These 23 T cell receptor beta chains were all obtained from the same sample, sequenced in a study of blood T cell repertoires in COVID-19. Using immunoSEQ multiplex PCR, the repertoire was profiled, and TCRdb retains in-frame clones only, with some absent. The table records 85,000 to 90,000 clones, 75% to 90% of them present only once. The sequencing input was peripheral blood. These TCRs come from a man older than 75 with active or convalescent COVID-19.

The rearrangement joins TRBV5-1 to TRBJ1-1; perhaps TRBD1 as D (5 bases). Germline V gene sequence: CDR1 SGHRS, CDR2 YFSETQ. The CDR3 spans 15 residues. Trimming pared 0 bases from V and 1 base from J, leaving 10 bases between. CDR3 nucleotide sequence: TGCGCCAGCAGCTTGGTAGGCGGACAGAACACTGAAGCTTTCTTT. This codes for CASSLVGGQNTEAFF.

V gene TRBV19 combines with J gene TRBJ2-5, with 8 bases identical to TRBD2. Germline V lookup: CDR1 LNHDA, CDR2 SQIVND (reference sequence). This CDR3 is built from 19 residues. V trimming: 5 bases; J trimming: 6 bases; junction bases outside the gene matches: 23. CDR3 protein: CASSPRADLLSGAFKTQYF. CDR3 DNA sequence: TGTGCCAGTAGTCCGCGCGCGGACCTACTTAGCGGGGCATTTAAGACCCAGTACTTC.

CDR3 sequence reads: CASSLDRGYEQYF. The CDR3 DNA is TGTGCCAGCAGCTTAGACAGGGGCTATGAGCAGTACTTC. The chain employs TRBV5-6 and TRBJ2-7; TRBD1 agrees at 8 bases. CDR1 and CDR2 from the germline V gene are SGHDT and YYEEEE. CDR3 size: 13 residues. J lost 7 bases, V lost 2 bases, and 5 bases had no gene match.

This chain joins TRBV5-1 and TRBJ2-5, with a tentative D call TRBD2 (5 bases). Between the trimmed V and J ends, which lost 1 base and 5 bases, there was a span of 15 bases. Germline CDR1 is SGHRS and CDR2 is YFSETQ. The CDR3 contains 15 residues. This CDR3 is CASSLSFMRGETQYF. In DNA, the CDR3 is TGCGCCAGCAGCTTGTCGTTTATGCGAGGGGAGACCCAGTACTTC.

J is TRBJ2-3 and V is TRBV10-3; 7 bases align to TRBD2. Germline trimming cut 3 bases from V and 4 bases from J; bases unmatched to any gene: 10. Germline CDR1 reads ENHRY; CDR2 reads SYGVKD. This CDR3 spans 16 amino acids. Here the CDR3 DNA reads TGTGCCATCAGTGATACTTTGGGCGGGAGTGCAGATACGCAGTATTTT. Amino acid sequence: CAISDTLGGSADTQYF.

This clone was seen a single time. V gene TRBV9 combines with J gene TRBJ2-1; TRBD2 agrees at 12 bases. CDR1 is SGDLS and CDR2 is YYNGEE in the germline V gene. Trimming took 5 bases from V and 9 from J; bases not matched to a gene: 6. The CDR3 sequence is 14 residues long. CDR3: CASRETSGSGEQFF. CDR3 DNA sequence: TGTGCCAGCAGAGAGACTAGCGGGAGTGGTGAGCAGTTCTTC.

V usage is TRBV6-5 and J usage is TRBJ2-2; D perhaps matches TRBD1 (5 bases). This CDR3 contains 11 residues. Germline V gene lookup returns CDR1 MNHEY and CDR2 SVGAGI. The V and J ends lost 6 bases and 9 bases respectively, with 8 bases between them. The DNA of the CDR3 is TGTGCCAGCAGGGGGCCAAGGGAGCTGTTTTTT. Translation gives CASRGPRELFF.

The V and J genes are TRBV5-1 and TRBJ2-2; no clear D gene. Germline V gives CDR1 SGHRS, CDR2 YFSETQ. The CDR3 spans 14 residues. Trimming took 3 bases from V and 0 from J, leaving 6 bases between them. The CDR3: CASSYYPNTGELFF. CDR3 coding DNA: TGCGCCAGCAGCTATTATCCGAACACCGGGGAGCTGTTTTTT.

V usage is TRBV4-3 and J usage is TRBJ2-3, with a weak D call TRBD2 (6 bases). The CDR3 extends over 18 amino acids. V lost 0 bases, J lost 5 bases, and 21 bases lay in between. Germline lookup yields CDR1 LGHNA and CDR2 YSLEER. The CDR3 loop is CASSQDRWDSGFVDTQYF. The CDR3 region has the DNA TGCGCCAGCAGCCAAGACCGCTGGGACTCAGGGTTTGTAGATACGCAGTATTTT.

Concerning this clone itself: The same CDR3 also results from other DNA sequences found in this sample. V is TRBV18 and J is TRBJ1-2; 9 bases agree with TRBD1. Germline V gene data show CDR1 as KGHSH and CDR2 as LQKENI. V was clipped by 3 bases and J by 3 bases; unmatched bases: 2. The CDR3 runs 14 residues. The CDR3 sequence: CASSPGQGYYGYTF. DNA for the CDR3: TGTGCCAGCTCACCGGGACAGGGTTACTATGGCTACACCTTC.

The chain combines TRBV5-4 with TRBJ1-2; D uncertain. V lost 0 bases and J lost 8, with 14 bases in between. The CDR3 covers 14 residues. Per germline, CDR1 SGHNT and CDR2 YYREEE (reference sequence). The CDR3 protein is CASSLVGQTRGYTF. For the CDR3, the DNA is TGTGCCAGCAGCTTGGTCGGTCAGACGCGGGGCTACACCTTC.

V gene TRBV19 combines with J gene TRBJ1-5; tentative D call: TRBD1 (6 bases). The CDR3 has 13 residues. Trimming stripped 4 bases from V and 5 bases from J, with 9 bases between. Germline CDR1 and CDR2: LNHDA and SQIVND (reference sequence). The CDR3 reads CASSTQGHQPQHF. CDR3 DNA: TGTGCCAGTAGTACTCAGGGGCATCAGCCCCAGCATTTT. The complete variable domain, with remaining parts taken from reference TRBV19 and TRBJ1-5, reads DGGITQSPKYLFRKEGQNVTLSCEQNLNHDAMYWYRQDPGQGLRLIYYSQIVNDFQKGDIAEGYSVSREKKESFPLTVTSAQKNPTAFYLCASSTQGHQPQHFGDGTRLSIL.

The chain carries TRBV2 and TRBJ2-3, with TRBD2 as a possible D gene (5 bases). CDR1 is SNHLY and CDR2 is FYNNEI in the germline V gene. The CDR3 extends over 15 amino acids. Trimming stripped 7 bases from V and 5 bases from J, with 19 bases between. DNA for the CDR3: TGTGCCAGCAACCTTTTCGAGGGAGTAGGAGATACGCAGTATTTT. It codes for CASNLFEGVGDTQYF.

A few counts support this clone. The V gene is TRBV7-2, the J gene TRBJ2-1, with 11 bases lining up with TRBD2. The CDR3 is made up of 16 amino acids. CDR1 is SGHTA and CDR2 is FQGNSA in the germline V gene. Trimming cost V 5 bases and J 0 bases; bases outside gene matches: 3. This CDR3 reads CASSEGLAVSYNEQFF. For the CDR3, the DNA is TGTGCCAGCAGCGAGGGACTAGCGGTCTCCTACAATGAGCAGTTCTTC.

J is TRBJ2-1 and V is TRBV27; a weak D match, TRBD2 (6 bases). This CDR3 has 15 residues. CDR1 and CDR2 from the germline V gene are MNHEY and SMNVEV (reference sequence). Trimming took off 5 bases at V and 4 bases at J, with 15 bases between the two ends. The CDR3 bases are TGTGCCAGCAGTGGCTTGGGACTTAATTACAATGAGCAGTTCTTC. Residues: CASSGLGLNYNEQFF.

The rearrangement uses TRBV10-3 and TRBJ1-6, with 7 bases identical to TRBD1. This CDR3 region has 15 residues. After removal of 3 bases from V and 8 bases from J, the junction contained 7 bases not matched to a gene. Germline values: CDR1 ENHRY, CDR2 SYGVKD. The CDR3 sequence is CAISDLYRGDSPLHF. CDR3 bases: TGTGCCATCAGTGATCTATACAGGGGTGATTCACCCCTCCACTTT.

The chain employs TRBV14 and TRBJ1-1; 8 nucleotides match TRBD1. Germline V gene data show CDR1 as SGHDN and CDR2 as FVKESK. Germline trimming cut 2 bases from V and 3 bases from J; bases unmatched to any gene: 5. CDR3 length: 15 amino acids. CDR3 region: CASSQLTGADTEAFF. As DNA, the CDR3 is TGTGCCAGCAGCCAACTGACAGGGGCGGACACTGAAGCTTTCTTT.

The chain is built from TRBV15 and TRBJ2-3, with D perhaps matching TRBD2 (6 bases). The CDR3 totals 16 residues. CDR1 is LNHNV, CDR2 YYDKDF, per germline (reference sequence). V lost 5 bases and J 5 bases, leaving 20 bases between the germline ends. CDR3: CATSPAPGAYRDTQYF. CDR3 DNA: TGTGCCACCAGCCCCGCCCCGGGAGCATACCGAGATACGCAGTATTTT.

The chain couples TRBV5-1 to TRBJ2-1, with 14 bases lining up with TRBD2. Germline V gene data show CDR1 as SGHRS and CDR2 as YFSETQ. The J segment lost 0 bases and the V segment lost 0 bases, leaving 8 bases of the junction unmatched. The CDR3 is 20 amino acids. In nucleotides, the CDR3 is TGCGCCAGCAGCTTGGGTCGACTAGCGGGAGGGCCAACCTCCTACAATGAGCAGTTCTTC. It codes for CASSLGRLAGGPTSYNEQFF.

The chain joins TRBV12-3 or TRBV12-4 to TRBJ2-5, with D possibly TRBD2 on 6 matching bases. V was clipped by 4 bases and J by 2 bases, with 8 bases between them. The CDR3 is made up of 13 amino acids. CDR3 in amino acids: CASSWGRQETQYF. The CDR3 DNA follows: TGTGCCAGCAGTTGGGGGAGGCAAGAGACCCAGTACTTC.

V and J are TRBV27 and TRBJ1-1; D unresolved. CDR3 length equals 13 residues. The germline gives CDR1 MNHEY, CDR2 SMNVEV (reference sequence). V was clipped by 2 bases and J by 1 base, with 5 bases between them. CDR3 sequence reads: CASSLSENTEAFF. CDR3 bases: TGTGCCAGCAGTTTAAGCGAGAACACTGAAGCTTTCTTT.

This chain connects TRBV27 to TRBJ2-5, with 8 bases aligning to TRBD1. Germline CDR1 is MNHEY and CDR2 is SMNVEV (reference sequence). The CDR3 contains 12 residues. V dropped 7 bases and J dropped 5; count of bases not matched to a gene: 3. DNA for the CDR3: TGTGCCAGCAAGACAGGGGCCGAGACCCAGTACTTC. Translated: CASKTGAETQYF.

CDR3 region: CASSLEAGTYNSPLHF. CDR3 nucleotide sequence: TGTGCCAGCAGCTTAGAAGCGGGGACCTATAATTCACCCCTCCACTTT. This chain uses TRBV7-9 with TRBJ1-6, with D unresolved. The CDR3 length is 16 residues. Germline CDR1 is SEHNR and CDR2 is FQNEAQ (reference sequence). Trimming took 1 base from V and 2 from J, leaving 9 bases between them.